This T cell receptor (beta chain) was sequenced in a study of cytomegalovirus exposure and HLA in healthy donors. Overall study: Earlier work reported approximately 100 million unique TCR beta sequences from 150 million to 200 million T cells. Most donors, roughly 84% of over 300 genotyped, fell in the Caucasian-associated ancestry cluster. General study results and limits: Immune exposure information available was restricted to CMV serostatus. In vitro experiments confirmed that three CMV-associated chains were specific for CMV antigens.

This CDR3 region has 13 residues. J gave up 8 bases and V 5 bases, and 4 bases lay outside the gene matches. Germline V lookup: CDR1 LNHDA, CDR2 SQIVND (reference sequence). Regarding this clone: Its cognate antigen is unknown.

Primers included in the PCR were 60 Vbeta and 13 Jbeta primers. Generated by immunoSEQ multiplex PCR, the TCRdb table keeps only in-frame clones and is missing some. The data hold around 30,000 clones, with more than 55% observed a single time. Sequences were obtained from PBMCs. This TCR was recovered from a male donor in good health and CMV-seropositive. J is TRBJ1-4 and V is TRBV19; 8 nucleotides align to TRBD1. CDR3 sequence reads: CASSVNRGEKLFF. CDR3 in DNA: TGTGCCAGTAGTGTAAACAGGGGGGAAAAACTGTTTTTT.